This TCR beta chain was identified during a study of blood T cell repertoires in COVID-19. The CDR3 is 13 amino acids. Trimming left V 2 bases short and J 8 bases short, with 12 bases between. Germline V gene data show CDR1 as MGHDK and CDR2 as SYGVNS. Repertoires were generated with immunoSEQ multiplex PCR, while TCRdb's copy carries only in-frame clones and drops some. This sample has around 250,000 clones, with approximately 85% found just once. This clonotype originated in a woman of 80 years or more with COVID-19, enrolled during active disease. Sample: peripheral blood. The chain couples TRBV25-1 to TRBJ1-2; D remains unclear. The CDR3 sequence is CASSEGRGWGYTF. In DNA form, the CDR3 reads TGTGCCAGCAGTGAAGGGAGAGGGTGGGGCTACACCTTC.